This TCR beta chain was recorded in a study of T cells in localized non-small cell lung cancer. The method was immunoSEQ multiplex PCR; TCRdb's version includes in-frame clones alone and lacks a portion of them. This table holds about 3,500 clones, roughly 42% found once. The germline V gene encodes CDR1 LNHDA and CDR2 SQIVND (reference sequence). The CDR3 consists of 11 residues. With 5 bases removed from V and 1 base from J, the gap between germline ends came to 2 bases. V and J are TRBV19 and TRBJ1-2; D remains ambiguous. The clonotype originates from a male donor older than 55 with stage I lung adenocarcinoma. The sequences come from lung tumor tissue, collected before any cancer treatment. The chain's CDR3 is CASSHNYGYTF. The CDR3 DNA reads TGTGCCAGTAGTCATAACTATGGCTACACCTTC.